The source of this TCR beta chain is a study of regulatory and conventional T cells in RAG deficiency. Study results and limitations: Shorter CDR3s in all patient subsets; >80% Treg-Tconv overlap in Omenn.

Sequencing was performed with immunoSEQ multiplex PCR; in TCRdb, only in-frame clones are kept and a portion is missing. The sample lists roughly 10,000 clones; 90% to 95% were seen once. As for this clone: Its antigen remains unknown.

Conventional CD4+ T cells were sorted from blood as CD25-low CD127-high cells. This CDR3 has 12 residues. The V segment lost 8 bases and the J segment 4 bases; nucleotides outside the gene matches: 3. CDR1 is LNHDA, CDR2 SQIVND, per germline (reference sequence). The sequence derives from a human donor with RAG deficiency presenting as severe combined immunodeficiency. Source material: CD4+ effector T cells sorted from blood. The chain carries TRBV19 and TRBJ2-5, with 8 bases that match TRBD1. Here the CDR3 reads CASGQGAETQYF. The CDR3 DNA is TGTGCCAGTGGACAGGGTGCAGAGACCCAGTACTTC.